A single T cell receptor beta chain is shown here with its context. The antigen is not known. This sample is drawn from a study of cytomegalovirus exposure and HLA in healthy donors. Study-wide findings and caveats: In a later analysis, donors in an Asian-associated ancestry cluster reportedly had fewer N-insertions in productive TCRs than the cohort mean. Published work reported that the classifier diagnosed cytomegalovirus status with high specificity and sensitivity.

The primer mix had 60 Vbeta and 13 Jbeta primers. Measured with immunoSEQ multiplex PCR; TCRdb has only the in-frame clones, and not every one. The sample has about 61,000 clones, more than 80% seen once. These donors counted as nominally healthy when sampled, but unrecorded immune exposures were likely. Per germline, CDR1 MDHEN and CDR2 SYDVKM. The CDR3 totals 16 residues. Trimming left V 4 bases short and J 2 bases short, with 17 bases between. The TCR comes from a young man in good health and CMV-seropositive. Sequenced sample: PBMCs. The chain employs TRBV28 and TRBJ1-1; no reliable D call. In nucleotides, the CDR3 is TGTGCCAGCAGTTCCCTACCTGGACTTATCAACACTGAAGCTTTCTTT. It yields the protein CASSSLPGLINTEAFF.